This entry describes one T cell receptor beta chain. V lost 3 bases to trimming and J lost 6 bases, with 13 bases between them. Germline values: CDR1 SGHDT, CDR2 YYEEEE. The CDR3 sequence is 14 residues long. This record belongs to a study of technical replicates of blood from several donors. Profiled with immunoSEQ multiplex PCR; TCRdb holds only in-frame clones, not every one. The sample comprises about 84,000 clones, 93% of which are singletons, and 0.2% to 0.25% rests with the top ten. This chain connects TRBV5-6 to TRBJ2-1, with D tentatively TRBD2 (6 bases). This clonotype originated in a human donor in good health. Sequencing used T cells isolated from PBMCs. The CDR3 DNA reads as TGTGCCAGCAGCTGGCGGGGTAGCAGCAATGAGCAGTTCTTC. As protein: CASSWRGSSNEQFF.